The 30 T cell receptor beta chains below all came from one sample that was sequenced in a study of blood T cell repertoires in COVID-19. Libraries were prepared by immunoSEQ multiplex PCR; TCRdb keeps only in-frame clonotypes and omits some of them. The sample consists of some 240,000 clones, approximately 78% of them appearing once. The source material was peripheral blood. These receptor sequences come from a woman in her seventies with COVID-19, enrolled during active disease.

The chain employs TRBV7-2 and TRBJ2-7; 7 bases are shared with TRBD1. The CDR3 consists of 14 residues. Germline CDR1 SGHTA, CDR2 FQGNSA. The J segment lost 6 bases and the V segment lost 5 bases, leaving 10 bases of the junction unmatched. The CDR3 coding sequence is TGTGCCAGCAGCCCGGGGACAGTCATGGGCGAGCAGTACTTC. This gives the protein CASSPGTVMGEQYF. Looking up the rest from reference TRBV7-2 and TRBJ2-7 gives the full variable domain: GAGVSQSPSNKVTEKGKDVELRCDPISGHTALYWYRQSLGQGLEFLIYFQGNSAPDKSGLPSDRFSAERTGGSVSTLTIQRTQQEDSAVYLCASSPGTVMGEQYFGPGTRLTVT.

This rearrangement joins TRBV24-1 to TRBJ1-4, with 7 bases lining up with TRBD1. The V gene's germline CDR1 is KGHDR and CDR2 SFDVKD. J lost 11 bases, V lost 6 bases, and 5 bases had no gene match. The CDR3 runs 12 residues. The CDR3 sequence: CATSNLQGKLFF. CDR3 DNA sequence: TGTGCCACCAGTAACTTACAGGGGAAACTGTTTTTT.

The J gene is TRBJ1-6, the V gene TRBV30; TRBD1 matches at 8 bases. Per germline, CDR1 GTSNPN and CDR2 SVGIG (reference sequence). This CDR3 has 15 residues. Losses at the gene ends were 3 bases for V and 7 bases for J; bases not matched to a gene: 8. CDR3 sequence: CAWRRDRKKNSPLHF. For the CDR3, the DNA is TGTGCCTGGAGGAGGGACAGGAAAAAGAATTCACCCCTCCACTTT. The full variable domain, in which reference TRBV30 and TRBJ1-6 provide the parts outside the CDR3, is SQTIHQWPATLVQPVGSPLSLECTVEGTSNPNLYWYRQAAGRGLQLLFYSVGIGQISSEVPQNLSASRPQDRQFILSSKKLLLSDSGFYLCAWRRDRKKNSPLHFGNGTRLTVT.

V usage is TRBV5-1 and J usage is TRBJ2-7; perhaps TRBD1 as D (6 bases). Germline values: CDR1 SGHRS, CDR2 YFSETQ. The CDR3 length is 15 residues. The germline V and J ends were trimmed by 4 bases and 1 base, with 15 bases remaining between them. The CDR3 sequence is CASSPRDINSYEQYF. In nucleotides, the CDR3 is TGCGCCAGCAGCCCGAGGGACATTAATTCCTACGAGCAGTACTTC.

This rearrangement joins TRBV19 to TRBJ1-2; no clear D gene. V lost 4 bases and J lost 1, with 19 bases in between. The CDR3 has 17 amino acids. Germline V gives CDR1 LNHDA, CDR2 SQIVND (reference sequence). The CDR3 is CASSTRSAQLLNYGYTF. The CDR3 coding sequence is TGTGCCAGTAGTACCCGATCCGCTCAACTCCTTAACTATGGCTACACCTTC.

The rearrangement links TRBV19 to TRBJ1-5; 10 nucleotides align to TRBD1. Germline V gene sequence: CDR1 LNHDA, CDR2 SQIVND (reference sequence). V lost 11 bases and J lost 7; bases outside the gene matches: 5. This CDR3 comprises 12 residues. CDR3 amino acids: CAAGTGVQPQHF. In nucleotides, the CDR3 is TGTGCCGCCGGGACAGGGGTCCAGCCCCAGCATTTT.

The chain joins TRBV11-2 to TRBJ1-1, with a possible D match to TRBD1 (6 bases). The CDR3 consists of 15 residues. Germline CDR1 is SGHAT and CDR2 is FQNNGV. V lost 1 base and J lost 4, with 13 bases in between. The CDR3 DNA reads as TGTGCCAGCAGCTTAGGGATATCGGACAGCACTGAAGCTTTCTTT. Encoded protein: CASSLGISDSTEAFF.

The chain carries TRBV5-1 and TRBJ1-3, with D possibly matching TRBD1 (5 bases). Trimming shortened V by 4 bases and J by 0 bases, and 14 bases separated the two germline ends. Germline CDR1 is SGHRS and CDR2 is YFSETQ. CDR3 length: 16 amino acids. CDR3 sequence reads: CASSATGLNSGNTIYF. Here the CDR3 DNA reads TGCGCCAGCAGCGCCACGGGACTGAACTCTGGAAACACCATATATTTT.

The CDR3 DNA reads TGTGCCACCAGCGCTGGGAGAGGCGATAATTCACCCCTCCACTTT. This gives the protein CATSAGRGDNSPLHF. This chain uses TRBV24-1 with TRBJ1-6; D remains unclear. Germline lookup yields CDR1 KGHDR and CDR2 SFDVKD. This CDR3 spans 15 amino acids. V lost 7 bases and J 5 bases, leaving 14 bases between the germline ends.

This clone turned up a few times. V usage is TRBV28 and J usage is TRBJ1-3; the D is unclear. The CDR3 contains 13 residues. Germline-derived CDR1 and CDR2 are MDHEN and SYDVKM. The V gene lost 6 bases and the J gene lost 4 bases, with 10 bases spanning the gap. CDR3 region: CASRQPLGNTIYF. CDR3 nucleotides: TGTGCCAGCAGACAGCCTTTAGGAAACACCATATATTTT.

The chain recombines TRBV7-2 with TRBJ2-7, with 10 positions matching TRBD2. Trimming removed 5 bases from V and 5 bases from J; junction bases left unmatched: 9. This CDR3 is built from 15 residues. CDR1 SGHTA and CDR2 FQGNSA come from the germline V gene. In nucleotides, the CDR3 is TGTGCCAGCAGCCAACCGGGACTAGCGTCCCACGAGCAGTACTTC. Translating gives CASSQPGLASHEQYF.

The V call is TRBV5-8, the J call TRBJ1-6; tentatively, D is TRBD1 (6 bases). The V end was cut by 3 bases, the J end by 9 bases, with 10 bases between. The CDR3 runs 13 residues. Per the germline V gene, CDR1 is SGHTS and CDR2 is YDEGEE. The CDR3 DNA reads TGTGCCAGCAGCTACCCAGGGGCTTCACCCCTCCACTTT. Its translation is CASSYPGASPLHF.

This chain links TRBV2 with TRBJ1-6; TRBD1 is a possible D gene (5 bases). The V end was cut by 6 bases, the J end by 7 bases, with 16 bases between. CDR1 and CDR2 (germline): SNHLY, FYNNEI. This CDR3 spans 15 amino acids. The CDR3 bases are TGTGCCAGCAGGGGGGGGGATTCGAGGAATTCACCCCTCCACTTT. Encoded protein: CASRGGDSRNSPLHF.

The genes are TRBV29-1 and TRBJ1-1; 7 nucleotides match TRBD1. Germline assignment: CDR1 SQVTM and CDR2 ANQGSEA. This CDR3 contains 13 residues. J gave up 0 bases and V 5 bases, and 3 bases lay outside the gene matches. Here the CDR3 reads CSVTGQMNTEAFF. The DNA of the CDR3 is TGCAGCGTTACGGGACAGATGAACACTGAAGCTTTCTTT. Full variable domain (outside the CDR3, taken from reference TRBV29-1 and TRBJ1-1): SAVISQKPSRDICQRGTSLTIQCQVDSQVTMMFWYRQQPGQSLTLIATANQGSEATYESGFVIDKFPISRPNLTFSTLTVSNMSPEDSSIYLCSVTGQMNTEAFFGQGTRLTVV.

The genes are TRBV18 and TRBJ1-1; 8 positions agree with TRBD1. The CDR3 covers 15 residues. Trimming at V came to 2 bases and at J to 1 base, leaving 3 bases not matched to a gene. Germline assignment: CDR1 KGHSH and CDR2 LQKENI. The CDR3 here is CASSPGQGRNTEAFF. The DNA for the CDR3 is TGTGCCAGCTCACCAGGACAGGGCAGGAACACTGAAGCTTTCTTT.

The gene calls are TRBV18 and TRBJ2-1; no firm D call. The V gene's germline CDR1 is KGHSH and CDR2 LQKENI. The CDR3 covers 12 residues. Trimming cost V 4 bases and J 6 bases, with 7 bases left between them. CDR3 in DNA: TGTGCCAGCTCACGAACCGGCAATGAGCAGTTCTTC. It yields the protein CASSRTGNEQFF.

V usage is TRBV5-1 and J usage is TRBJ2-3; 7 bases agree with TRBD2. The CDR3 runs 15 residues. Germline V gene data show CDR1 as SGHRS and CDR2 as YFSETQ. Germline trimming cut 4 bases from V and 2 bases from J; bases unmatched to any gene: 7. This CDR3 is CASSHGTIDTDTQYF. The CDR3 nucleotides are TGCGCCAGCAGCCATGGGACTATAGACACAGATACGCAGTATTTT.

The chain has TRBV7-2 and TRBJ1-6, with D maybe TRBD1 (6 bases). The CDR3 consists of 18 residues. The V gene lost 1 base and the J gene lost 1 base, with 14 bases spanning the gap. CDR1 is SGHTA, CDR2 FQGNSA, per germline. CDR3 loop: CASSLEARGRSYNSPLHF. In DNA form, the CDR3 reads TGTGCCAGCAGCTTAGAGGCCAGGGGAAGGTCCTATAATTCACCCCTCCACTTT.

The V gene is TRBV13, the J gene TRBJ2-7; possibly TRBD2 for D (6 bases). CDR3 size: 15 residues. Germline assignment: CDR1 PRHDT and CDR2 FYEKMQ (reference sequence). The germline V and J ends were trimmed by 4 bases and 7 bases, with 20 bases remaining between them. The CDR3 protein is CASSSVWRGEGEQYF. Here the CDR3 DNA reads TGTGCCAGCAGCTCGGTTTGGAGGGGAGAAGGGGAGCAGTACTTC.

The rearrangement links TRBV16 to TRBJ1-2; TRBD1 aligns across 8 bases. V shed 4 bases and J 2 bases; nucleotides not matched to a gene: 0. This CDR3 has 13 residues. Germline V CDR1 and CDR2: KGHSY, FQNENV. This CDR3 is CASSRTGNYGYTF. CDR3 in DNA: TGTGCCAGCAGCCGGACAGGGAACTATGGCTACACCTTC.

This clone was seen a handful of times. J is TRBJ2-5 and V is TRBV5-1; a possible D gene is TRBD2 (5 bases). This CDR3 is built from 13 residues. V shed 3 bases and J shed 5 bases, with 11 bases lying between them. From germline, CDR1 is SGHRS and CDR2 YFSETQ. In DNA, the CDR3 is TGCGCCAGCAGCTACGGGGTGGGGGAGACCCAGTACTTC. This codes for CASSYGVGETQYF.

The CDR3 region has the DNA TGTGCCAGTAGTGCCGTAGCGGGAGGATTCGAGCCAGATACGCAGTATTTT. Protein: CASSAVAGGFEPDTQYF. The V gene is TRBV19, the J gene TRBJ2-3; the match to TRBD2 covers 10 bases. Trimming removed 5 bases from V and 4 bases from J; junction bases left unmatched: 12. Per the germline V gene, CDR1 is LNHDA and CDR2 is SQIVND (reference sequence). There are 17 residues in the CDR3.

The genes are TRBV18 and TRBJ1-5; 9 nucleotides agree with TRBD1. The junction had 5 bases not matched to a gene; V was cut back by 4 bases and J by 7 bases. Germline V gene data show CDR1 as KGHSH and CDR2 as LQKENI. The CDR3 is made up of 14 amino acids. CDR3 amino acids: CASSLQGAGQPQHF. CDR3 in DNA: TGTGCCAGCTCACTACAGGGGGCGGGGCAGCCCCAGCATTTT.

The rearrangement uses TRBV5-1 and TRBJ2-7; 7 bases match TRBD2. V lost 4 bases, J lost 3 bases, and 16 bases stayed unmatched. CDR3 length: 17 residues. Germline CDR1 and CDR2: SGHRS and YFSETQ. CDR3 amino acids: CASSPHRGAGELYEQYF. CDR3 DNA: TGCGCCAGCAGCCCCCACCGAGGGGCGGGAGAGCTCTACGAGCAGTACTTC.

Comment on this clone: The junction departs from germline at one end; a sequencing error may be responsible. The rearrangement links TRBV28 to TRBJ2-7, with a possible D match to TRBD1 (6 bases). The germline gives CDR1 MDHEN, CDR2 SYDVKM. This CDR3 has 12 amino acids. CDR3 sequence (DNA): TGTGCCAGCAGTCCCACAGGGCTGAGGAGTAACTTC. Protein product: CASSPTGLRSNF.

This chain uses TRBV13 with TRBJ2-5, with D perhaps TRBD2 (5 bases). The CDR3 runs to 14 residues. In germline, CDR1 is PRHDT, CDR2 FYEKMQ (reference sequence). V was shortened by 8 bases and J by 2 bases, with 15 bases between the two germline ends. The CDR3 region is CASSTGNNQETQYF. The CDR3 bases are TGTGCCAGCTCGACGGGGAACAATCAAGAGACCCAGTACTTC.

The rearrangement uses TRBV5-1 and TRBJ1-2, with TRBD1 identical over 7 bases. After removal of 0 bases from V and 1 base from J, the junction contained 9 bases not matched to a gene. Germline CDR1 and CDR2: SGHRS and YFSETQ. The CDR3 loop spans 17 amino acids. CDR3 region: CASSLDRTGVGNYGYTF. DNA of the CDR3: TGCGCCAGCAGCTTGGATCGAACAGGGGTTGGTAACTATGGCTACACCTTC.

This clone was seen only a few times. The chain is built from TRBV2 and TRBJ1-2, with 8 bases lining up with TRBD1. CDR3 length: 15 residues. Germline V gene lookup returns CDR1 SNHLY and CDR2 FYNNEI. J gave up 5 bases and V 6 bases, and 11 bases lay outside the gene matches. CDR3 sequence: CASRGSGQGLYGYTF. CDR3 in DNA: TGTGCCAGCAGAGGATCTGGACAGGGCCTTTATGGCTACACCTTC.

The gene calls are TRBV5-8 and TRBJ2-5; 8 bases match TRBD1. With 1 base clipped from V and 6 bases from J, the junction kept 11 bases outside the gene matches. CDR1 is SGHTS and CDR2 is YDEGEE in the germline V gene. This CDR3 spans 16 amino acids. This chain's CDR3 is CASSLPTGGGLKTQYF. DNA for the CDR3: TGTGCCAGCAGCTTGCCCACAGGGGGAGGTTTAAAGACCCAGTACTTC.

The chain has TRBV12-3 or TRBV12-4 and TRBJ1-1; D gene ambiguous. Trimming removed 6 bases at V and 0 bases at J, with 8 bases between. CDR3 length equals 13 residues. DNA for the CDR3: TGTGCCAGCAGCTTACAGTTGAACACTGAAGCTTTCTTT. Its protein is CASSLQLNTEAFF.